This T cell receptor beta chain stems from a study of OX40 agonist ivuxolimab in advanced cancers. Across the study: Ivuxolimab, an agonistic anti-OX40 (CD134) antibody, was given to patients.

Peripheral blood came from all dose cohorts at three timepoints. Of note for this clone: Antigen unknown.

The data were produced by immunoSEQ multiplex PCR, yet TCRdb's version contains in-frame clones alone and is incomplete. Among about 50,000 clones listed, roughly nine tenths were seen once. Points from the study as a whole: More expanded clones were found, on average, in CD8+ than in CD4+ T cells.

Germline values: CDR1 SGHVS, CDR2 FNYEAQ. The CDR3 has 14 residues. Trimming took 5 bases from V and 0 from J, leaving 8 bases between them. The sequence derives from an adult with an advanced solid tumor such as melanoma, head and neck, liver or kidney cancer. V usage is TRBV7-6 and J usage is TRBJ1-3; D call uncertain. Sequencing was performed on CD4+ or CD8+ T cells sorted from blood, taken in a trial of the OX40 agonist ivuxolimab. The DNA of the CDR3 is TGTGCCAGCAGCCTAGGCAGCTCTGGAAACACCATATATTTT. Its protein is CASSLGSSGNTIYF. Full variable domain (rest looked up from reference TRBV7-6 and TRBJ1-3): GAGVSQSPRYKVTKRGQDVALRCDPISGHVSLYWYRQALGQGPEFLTYFNYEAQQDKSGLPNDRFSAERPEGSISTLTIQRTEQRDSAMYRCASSLGSSGNTIYFGEGSWLTVV.